A selection of T cell receptor beta chains follows, all from one sample in a study of glioma-infiltrating T cells. TCRdb reprocessed the multiplex PCR reads via MiXCR and lists one record per CDR3 protein. This sample carries fewer than 90,000 distinct CDR3 sequences, about 23% of them seen once, and the ten largest clones take 5.5% to 7.5%. Sequencing input: glioma tissue, nonneoplastic brain tissue, or PBMCs (not recorded which). The receptors come from a human donor with low-grade glioma or glioblastoma, undergoing nonglioma brain surgery, or in good health (not recorded which). The CDR3 runs from the conserved cysteine through the conserved F or W. Fields, in order: clone size, V gene, D gene, J gene, CDR3 DNA, CDR3 protein. A D gene is named only where the DNA matches it firmly. Only some rows state a clone size, as once, few, many or a class for expanded clones.

abundance: many
v_gene: TRBV4-1
d_gene: NA
j_gene: TRBJ1-2
CDR3nt: TGCGCCAGCAGCCAAGAGGGACGACGTCCCTATGGCTACACCTTC
CDR3aa: CASSQEGRRPYGYTF

abundance: once
v_gene: TRBV5-4
d_gene: NA
j_gene: TRBJ2-7
CDR3nt: TGTGCCAGCATCTTGGGTGGCAGAAACTACGAGCAGTACTTC
CDR3aa: CASILGGRNYEQYF

abundance: many
v_gene: TRBV20-1
d_gene: NA
j_gene: TRBJ1-2
CDR3nt: TGCAGTGCTTTACTCCCCCCCGGGCCCGCTAACACCTTC
CDR3aa: CSALLPPGPANTF

abundance: NA
v_gene: TRBV7-2
d_gene: TRBD2
j_gene: TRBJ2-1
CDR3nt: TGTGCCAGCAGCGCACCCTCGGCTAGCGGGGGAAACTACAATGAGCAGTTCTTC
CDR3aa: CASSAPSASGGNYNEQFF

abundance: many
v_gene: TRBV2
d_gene: NA
j_gene: TRBJ1-1
CDR3nt: TGTGCCAGCAAGACAGTACAAACTGAAGCTTTCTTT
CDR3aa: CASKTVQTEAFF

abundance: NA
v_gene: TRBV12-5
d_gene: TRBD2
j_gene: TRBJ2-1
CDR3nt: TGTGCTAGTGGTCCGGGACTAGCGGCCAGTAGCCACAATGAGCAGTTCTTC
CDR3aa: CASGPGLAASSHNEQFF

abundance: few
v_gene: TRBV2
d_gene: NA
j_gene: TRBJ2-2
CDR3nt: TGTGCCAGCAGTTGGGACGCCCCGGCTAACGGGGAGCTGTTTTTT
CDR3aa: CASSWDAPANGELFF

abundance: many
v_gene: TRBV19
d_gene: NA
j_gene: TRBJ1-6
CDR3nt: TGTGCCAGTAGCTACAGCGGATCACCCCTCCACTTT
CDR3aa: CASSYSGSPLHF

abundance: NA
v_gene: TRBV19
d_gene: NA
j_gene: TRBJ2-1
CDR3nt: TGTGCCAGTAGTATATCTTTGGGTGGCGGTGGCAATGAGCAGTTCTTC
CDR3aa: CASSISLGGGGNEQFF

abundance: many
v_gene: TRBV20-1
d_gene: NA
j_gene: TRBJ2-5
CDR3nt: TGCAGTGCTCAAAGGGGGGAGACCCAGTACTTC
CDR3aa: CSAQRGETQYF

abundance: NA
v_gene: TRBV11-2
d_gene: TRBD1
j_gene: TRBJ2-1
CDR3nt: TGTGCCAGCAGCTGGGGACAGTACAATGAGCAGTTCTTC
CDR3aa: CASSWGQYNEQFF

abundance: many
v_gene: TRBV6-1
d_gene: NA
j_gene: TRBJ2-1
CDR3nt: TGTGCCAGCAGTAGGAAAAGCTCCTACAATGAGCAGTTCTTC
CDR3aa: CASSRKSSYNEQFF

abundance: NA
v_gene: TRBV6-6
d_gene: NA
j_gene: TRBJ2-1
CDR3nt: TGTGCCAGCAGGGGGATACAGCTAGGGAACAATGAGCAGTTCTTC
CDR3aa: CASRGIQLGNNEQFF

abundance: many
v_gene: TRBV7-9
d_gene: NA
j_gene: TRBJ1-1
CDR3nt: TGTGCCAGCAGCCGCGAGACAAATGCAGCTTTCTTT
CDR3aa: CASSRETNAAFF

abundance: many
v_gene: TRBV20-1
d_gene: TRBD2
j_gene: TRBJ2-7
CDR3nt: TGCAGTGCTAGATCGTGGACTAGTCGGAACGAGCAGTACTTC
CDR3aa: CSARSWTSRNEQYF

abundance: once
v_gene: TRBV5-1
d_gene: NA
j_gene: TRBJ2-7
CDR3nt: TGCGCCAGCAGCAAGGAAGACAGATACGAGCAGTACTTC
CDR3aa: CASSKEDRYEQYF

abundance: many
v_gene: TRBV20-1
d_gene: NA
j_gene: TRBJ1-2
CDR3nt: TGCAGTGCTCCCAGGGGAACCTATGGCTACACCTTC
CDR3aa: CSAPRGTYGYTF

abundance: NA
v_gene: TRBV20-1
d_gene: NA
j_gene: TRBJ1-5
CDR3nt: TGCAGTGCTAGAGATGCCGGGAGGTATAGCAATCAGCCCCAGCATTTT
CDR3aa: CSARDAGRYSNQPQHF

abundance: NA
v_gene: TRBV5-4
d_gene: TRBD1
j_gene: TRBJ1-4
CDR3nt: TGTGCCAGCAGCCCGGGGACAGGTACTAATGAAAAACTGTTTTTT
CDR3aa: CASSPGTGTNEKLFF

abundance: many
v_gene: TRBV20-1
d_gene: NA
j_gene: TRBJ1-4
CDR3nt: TGCAGTGCTAGAGCGGCGAGTAATGAAAAACTGTTTTTT
CDR3aa: CSARAASNEKLFF

abundance: few
v_gene: TRBV10-3
d_gene: TRBD1
j_gene: TRBJ2-7
CDR3nt: TGTGCCATCAGTGAGTCGAGAACAGGGGATTCCTACGAGCAGTACTTC
CDR3aa: CAISESRTGDSYEQYF

abundance: NA
v_gene: TRBV7-2
d_gene: NA
j_gene: TRBJ2-7
CDR3nt: TGTGCCAGCAGCTTAGAGTCTGGGATACGTCCCGAGCAGTACTTC
CDR3aa: CASSLESGIRPEQYF

abundance: NA
v_gene: TRBV7-9
d_gene: TRBD1
j_gene: TRBJ1-5
CDR3nt: TGTGCCAGCAGCTTAGCGTTGGGACAGGGGGCGTGGAGCAATCAGCCCCAGCATTTT
CDR3aa: CASSLALGQGAWSNQPQHF

abundance: many
v_gene: TRBV7-8
d_gene: NA
j_gene: TRBJ1-6
CDR3nt: TGTGCCAGCAGCCCGGAAAACAATAATTCACCCCTCCACTTT
CDR3aa: CASSPENNNSPLHF

abundance: NA
v_gene: TRBV5-4
d_gene: NA
j_gene: TRBJ1-6
CDR3nt: TGTGCCAGCAGCCCGTGGGGGGCCCATAATTCACCCCTCCACTTT
CDR3aa: CASSPWGAHNSPLHF

abundance: many
v_gene: TRBV19
d_gene: TRBD2
j_gene: TRBJ2-3
CDR3nt: TGTGCCAGTAGTAGAATAGCGGGAGGCACAGATACGCAGTATTTT
CDR3aa: CASSRIAGGTDTQYF

abundance: few
v_gene: TRBV18
d_gene: TRBD1
j_gene: TRBJ1-4
CDR3nt: TGTGCCAGCTCCAGAAACAGGGGTCCAAATGAAAAACTGTTTTTT
CDR3aa: CASSRNRGPNEKLFF

abundance: NA
v_gene: TRBV20-1
d_gene: NA
j_gene: TRBJ2-2
CDR3nt: TGCAGTGCTAGTACAGGGACCGGGGAGCTGTTTTTT
CDR3aa: CSASTGTGELFF

abundance: many
v_gene: TRBV18
d_gene: TRBD1
j_gene: TRBJ1-6
CDR3nt: TGTGCCAGCTCAACACGGGACAGGGCTGGTTCACCCCTCCACTTT
CDR3aa: CASSTRDRAGSPLHF

abundance: many
v_gene: TRBV20-1
d_gene: TRBD2
j_gene: TRBJ2-7
CDR3nt: TGCAGTGCTAGCGGTGGACTAGCGGGAGGGAGCTCCTACGAGCAGTACTTC
CDR3aa: CSASGGLAGGSSYEQYF

abundance: few
v_gene: TRBV6-1
d_gene: TRBD2
j_gene: TRBJ2-7
CDR3nt: TGTGCCAGCAGTGAAGGGGAGGCTAGCGGAGTTTACGAGCAGTACTTC
CDR3aa: CASSEGEASGVYEQYF

abundance: NA
v_gene: TRBV30
d_gene: NA
j_gene: TRBJ1-1
CDR3nt: TGTGCCTGGAGTCCGGACAGGAACACTGAAGCTTTCTTT
CDR3aa: CAWSPDRNTEAFF

abundance: few
v_gene: TRBV7-9
d_gene: NA
j_gene: TRBJ2-1
CDR3nt: TGTGCCAGCAGCTCCACGCTGATTGAGCAGTTCTTC
CDR3aa: CASSSTLIEQFF

abundance: few
v_gene: TRBV5-1
d_gene: TRBD1
j_gene: TRBJ1-2
CDR3nt: TGCGCCAGCAGCGGAACAGGGGCTGATGGCTACACCTTC
CDR3aa: CASSGTGADGYTF

abundance: medium-sized
v_gene: TRBV6-1
d_gene: NA
j_gene: TRBJ1-1
CDR3nt: TGTGCCAGCAGTGATGGCAGACTCATCAACACTGAAGCTTTCTTT
CDR3aa: CASSDGRLINTEAFF

abundance: many
v_gene: TRBV4-2
d_gene: TRBD2
j_gene: TRBJ2-3
CDR3nt: TGTGCCAGCAGCCAAGATTATTTAGCGGGTCACATCCCAGATACGCAGTATTTT
CDR3aa: CASSQDYLAGHIPDTQYF

abundance: few
v_gene: TRBV11-2
d_gene: TRBD1
j_gene: TRBJ1-1
CDR3nt: TGTGCCAGCAGCCGGGACAGGGCCCAAACTGAAGCTTTCTTT
CDR3aa: CASSRDRAQTEAFF

abundance: many
v_gene: TRBV6-1
d_gene: NA
j_gene: TRBJ1-6
CDR3nt: TGTGCCAGCAGAGAATGGGAGTCCAGACTGGATTCACCCCTCCACTTT
CDR3aa: CASREWESRLDSPLHF

abundance: many
v_gene: TRBV6-1
d_gene: TRBD1
j_gene: TRBJ2-3
CDR3nt: TGTGCCAGCAGCCCCAGACAGGGCGGCACAGATACGCAGTATTTT
CDR3aa: CASSPRQGGTDTQYF

abundance: many
v_gene: TRBV19
d_gene: TRBD1
j_gene: TRBJ1-2
CDR3nt: TGTGCCAGTAGTACCCCTCTCCGGGACAGCGGCTACCCCACCTTC
CDR3aa: CASSTPLRDSGYPTF

abundance: NA
v_gene: TRBV3-1
d_gene: NA
j_gene: TRBJ2-4
CDR3nt: TGTGCCAGCAGCCAGAACGCCGCAAGTGGTACCAAAAACATTCAGTACTTC
CDR3aa: CASSQNAASGTKNIQYF

abundance: NA
v_gene: TRBV5-1
d_gene: TRBD1
j_gene: TRBJ1-1
CDR3nt: TGCGCCAGCAGCCCCCCGACAGGGGCGAACACTGAAGCTTTCTTT
CDR3aa: CASSPPTGANTEAFF

abundance: many
v_gene: TRBV27
d_gene: NA
j_gene: TRBJ1-5
CDR3nt: TGTGCCAGCAGTACACGACGGAATCAGCCCCAGCATTTT
CDR3aa: CASSTRRNQPQHF

abundance: many
v_gene: TRBV20-1
d_gene: TRBD2
j_gene: TRBJ2-7
CDR3nt: TGCAGTGCTAGAGATCTAGCGGGAGGGTACGAGCAGTACTTC
CDR3aa: CSARDLAGGYEQYF

abundance: NA
v_gene: TRBV5-6
d_gene: NA
j_gene: TRBJ1-1
CDR3nt: TGTGCCAGCAGCTCCAATAGAAGACGGGCCACTGAAGCTTTCTTT
CDR3aa: CASSSNRRRATEAFF

abundance: many
v_gene: TRBV18
d_gene: TRBD2
j_gene: TRBJ2-5
CDR3nt: TGTGCCAGCTCCCGGGGACTACAAGAGACCCAGTACTTC
CDR3aa: CASSRGLQETQYF